A single sample gave rise to the 4 T cell receptor beta chains below, sequenced in a study of CD8 T cells in ankylosing spondylitis. MiXCR, run by TCRdb on the 5' RACE reads, gives a single entry per CDR3 protein. The table has about 230,000 distinct CDR3 sequences, approximately 8% seen once. The sequenced material came from blood, either unsorted or a sorted T cell fraction (not recorded which). The receptors derive from a female donor with ankylosing spondylitis or in good health (not recorded which).

This clonotype showed up just a few times. The rearrangement joins TRBV13 to TRBJ2-1; D is ambiguous. The V gene lost 3 bases and the J gene lost 8 bases, with 5 bases spanning the gap. Germline values: CDR1 PRHDT, CDR2 FYEKMQ (reference sequence). The CDR3 loop spans 11 amino acids. The DNA of the CDR3 is TGTGCCAGCAGCTTTGTGCATGAGCAGTTCTTC. Protein: CASSFVHEQFF. Variable domain in full (rest from reference TRBV13 and TRBJ2-1): AAGVIQSPRHLIKEKRETATLKCYPIPRHDTVYWYQQGPGQDPQFLISFYEKMQSDKGSIPDRFSAQQFSDYHSELNMSSLELGDSALYFCASSFVHEQFFGPGTRLTVL.

This clonotype was found many times. This chain connects TRBV7-6 to TRBJ2-5; D might be TRBD1 (6 bases). The CDR3 consists of 15 residues. Deletions cut 2 bases from V and 13 bases from J, with 23 bases between. CDR1 is SGHVS and CDR2 is FNYEAQ in the germline V gene. CDR3 DNA sequence: TGTGCCAGCAGCTTACGAACAGGGAGTGGGACCTTTCTGTACTTC. Translating it yields CASSLRTGSGTFLYF.

In its sample, this clonotype was seen many times. The rearrangement uses TRBV10-1 and TRBJ2-1; the D is unclear. The germline V gene encodes CDR1 WNHNN and CDR2 SYGVQD (reference sequence). The length of the CDR3 is 13 residues. Trimming cost V 0 bases and J 6 bases, with 6 bases left between them. As DNA, the CDR3 is TGCGCCAGCAGTGAGTCACAAATCAATGAGCAGTTCTTC. Its protein product is CASSESQINEQFF.

Details on this clonotype: Mismatch with germline at one junction end may stem from a read error. This chain links TRBV29-1 with TRBJ1-1; the match to TRBD1 covers 7 bases. The germline gives CDR1 SQVTM, CDR2 ANQGSEA. CDR3 size: 13 residues. CDR3 sequence reads: CNVEGTVPTEAFF. The CDR3 nucleotides read TGCAACGTTGAAGGGACAGTGCCCACTGAAGCTTTCTTT.